A selection of T cell receptor beta chains follows, all from one sample in a study of vaccination effects on CD4 cells after COVID-19. Measured with immunoSEQ multiplex PCR; TCRdb has only the in-frame clones, and not every one. The data contain about 28,000 clones, 70% to 80% of them singletons. Which antigens these TCRs recognize remains unknown. The sample in question was CD4+ T cells from PBMCs cultured with SARS-CoV-2 spike peptides, obtained before COVID-19 vaccination. These receptors all stem from a human donor who received a COVID-19 vaccine. Each CDR3 is given with its conserved first and last residue. A D gene is named only where the DNA matches it firmly. Clone size is shown for a subset of rows, as once, few, many or a class of expanded clone.

CDR3aa: CASSFSGAGTDTQYF; CDR3nt: TGTGCCAGCAGCTTTAGTGGGGCTGGCACAGATACGCAGTATTTT; j_gene: TRBJ2-3; d_gene: NA; v_gene: TRBV7-2; abundance: NA
CDR3aa: CASSLGGDGRFSLANVLTF; CDR3nt: TGTGCCAGCAGCCTCGGTGGAGACGGGAGATTTTCTTTGGCCAACGTCCTGACTTTC; j_gene: TRBJ2-6; d_gene: NA; v_gene: TRBV3-1/TRBV3-2; abundance: NA
CDR3aa: CASSGASTEAFF; CDR3nt: TGTGCCAGCAGTGGGGCTTCCACTGAAGCTTTCTTT; j_gene: TRBJ1-1; d_gene: NA; v_gene: TRBV12-3/TRBV12-4; abundance: NA
CDR3aa: CASIIDPWGGELFF; CDR3nt: TGTGCCAGCATCATCGATCCCTGGGGCGGGGAGCTGTTTTTT; j_gene: TRBJ2-2; d_gene: NA; v_gene: TRBV7-8; abundance: NA
CDR3aa: CASRDRGRTDTQYF; CDR3nt: TGTGCCAGTAGGGACAGGGGGCGTACAGATACGCAGTATTTT; j_gene: TRBJ2-3; d_gene: TRBD1; v_gene: TRBV19; abundance: NA
CDR3aa: CASGLGRQDYEQYF; CDR3nt: TGTGCTAGTGGTTTGGGTCGGCAGGACTACGAGCAGTACTTC; j_gene: TRBJ2-7; d_gene: NA; v_gene: TRBV12-5; abundance: NA
CDR3aa: CASSPGGGSYEQYF; CDR3nt: TGTGCCAGCAGCCCCGGTGGGGGATCCTACGAGCAGTACTTC; j_gene: TRBJ2-7; d_gene: NA; v_gene: TRBV6-5; abundance: NA
CDR3aa: CASSVGRNTEAFF; CDR3nt: TGTGCCAGCAGCGTAGGTAGGAACACTGAAGCTTTCTTT; j_gene: TRBJ1-1; d_gene: NA; v_gene: TRBV9; abundance: NA
CDR3aa: CASSQGRGGEQYF; CDR3nt: TGTGCCAGCAGCCAAGGCCGGGGAGGTGAGCAGTACTTC; j_gene: TRBJ2-7; d_gene: NA; v_gene: TRBV3-1/TRBV3-2; abundance: few
CDR3aa: CASRAGQGDTEAFF; CDR3nt: TGTGCCAGCAGGGCGGGACAGGGTGACACTGAAGCTTTCTTT; j_gene: TRBJ1-1; d_gene: TRBD1; v_gene: TRBV6-5; abundance: NA
CDR3aa: CASSVGSGGGRETQYF; CDR3nt: TGTGCCAGCAGCGTAGGTAGCGGAGGAGGGCGGGAGACCCAGTACTTC; j_gene: TRBJ2-5; d_gene: NA; v_gene: TRBV9; abundance: NA
CDR3aa: CASSPQMEYSPLHF; CDR3nt: TGTGCCAGCAGCCCCCAGATGGAGTATTCACCCCTCCACTTT; j_gene: TRBJ1-6; d_gene: NA; v_gene: TRBV9; abundance: NA
CDR3aa: CASSQGQLVAYEQYF; CDR3nt: TGTGCCAGCAGCCAAGGGCAGTTAGTAGCCTACGAGCAGTACTTC; j_gene: TRBJ2-7; d_gene: NA; v_gene: TRBV3-1/TRBV3-2; abundance: NA
CDR3aa: CASSRPGTGVYEQYF; CDR3nt: TGTGCCAGCAGCAGACCCGGGACAGGGGTATACGAGCAGTACTTC; j_gene: TRBJ2-7; d_gene: TRBD1; v_gene: TRBV7-9; abundance: NA
CDR3aa: CASSLGSRGESPLHF; CDR3nt: TGTGCCAGCAGCTTAGGCAGTCGGGGGGAATCACCCCTCCACTTT; j_gene: TRBJ1-6; d_gene: NA; v_gene: TRBV7-9; abundance: once
CDR3aa: CATSVLSSVDTQYF; CDR3nt: TGTGCCACCAGCGTACTTTCTAGCGTCGACACGCAGTATTTT; j_gene: TRBJ2-3; d_gene: NA; v_gene: TRBV15; abundance: NA
CDR3aa: CASSPPNGTPEGRTGELFF; CDR3nt: TGTGCCAGCAGTCCCCCGAATGGGACCCCAGAAGGGCGGACCGGGGAGCTGTTTTTT; j_gene: TRBJ2-2; d_gene: NA; v_gene: TRBV28; abundance: NA
CDR3aa: CARERATVGGEAFF; CDR3nt: TGTGCCAGAGAGCGAGCCACCGTAGGAGGTGAAGCTTTCTTT; j_gene: TRBJ1-1; d_gene: NA; v_gene: TRBV2; abundance: NA
CDR3aa: CASSFPLAGAYNEQFF; CDR3nt: TGTGCCAGCAGTTTCCCTCTAGCGGGGGCCTACAATGAGCAGTTCTTC; j_gene: TRBJ2-1; d_gene: TRBD2; v_gene: TRBV28; abundance: NA
CDR3aa: CASSKQGYEQYF; CDR3nt: TGTGCCAGCAGCAAACAGGGCTACGAGCAGTACTTC; j_gene: TRBJ2-7; d_gene: NA; v_gene: TRBV5-4; abundance: NA
CDR3aa: CASSQDRLARNEQYF; CDR3nt: TGTGCCAGCAGCCAAGATCGACTAGCGAGAAACGAGCAGTACTTC; j_gene: TRBJ2-7; d_gene: TRBD2; v_gene: TRBV4-2; abundance: NA
CDR3aa: CASSLLGASNQPQHF; CDR3nt: TGTGCCAGCAGTCTTCTGGGGGCGAGCAATCAGCCCCAGCATTTT; j_gene: TRBJ1-5; d_gene: NA; v_gene: TRBV2; abundance: medium-sized
CDR3aa: CAWRHTGLRDSYNEQFF; CDR3nt: TGTGCCTGGAGACATACGGGCCTCCGGGACAGCTACAATGAGCAGTTCTTC; j_gene: TRBJ2-1; d_gene: TRBD1; v_gene: TRBV30; abundance: NA
CDR3aa: CATSRGGITEAFF; CDR3nt: TGTGCCACCAGCAGAGGAGGGATCACTGAAGCTTTCTTT; j_gene: TRBJ1-1; d_gene: NA; v_gene: TRBV15; abundance: once
CDR3aa: CASSQDYKDTEAFF; CDR3nt: TGCGCCAGCAGCCAAGATTACAAAGACACTGAAGCTTTCTTT; j_gene: TRBJ1-1; d_gene: NA; v_gene: TRBV4-3; abundance: NA
CDR3aa: CASSGKLAGGGEQYF; CDR3nt: TGTGCCAGTAGTGGGAAACTAGCGGGAGGCGGCGAGCAGTACTTC; j_gene: TRBJ2-7; d_gene: TRBD2; v_gene: TRBV19; abundance: NA
CDR3aa: CAISSGTGGTDTQYF; CDR3nt: TGTGCCATCAGTTCCGGGACAGGGGGAACAGATACGCAGTATTTT; j_gene: TRBJ2-3; d_gene: TRBD1; v_gene: TRBV10-3; abundance: NA
CDR3aa: CASSSGTRRQPQHF; CDR3nt: TGTGCCAGCAGTTCAGGGACTCGGCGGCAGCCCCAGCATTTT; j_gene: TRBJ1-5; d_gene: NA; v_gene: TRBV28; abundance: NA
CDR3aa: CASSEQGGNQPQHF; CDR3nt: TGTGCCAGCAGTGAACAGGGGGGCAATCAGCCCCAGCATTTT; j_gene: TRBJ1-5; d_gene: TRBD1; v_gene: TRBV6-1; abundance: NA
CDR3aa: CSGQGPSGNTIYF; CDR3nt: TGCAGCGGCCAAGGACCCTCTGGAAACACCATATATTTT; j_gene: TRBJ1-3; d_gene: NA; v_gene: TRBV29-1; abundance: NA
CDR3aa: CASSYSTDRDYEQYF; CDR3nt: TGTGCCAGCAGTTACTCGACAGACAGAGACTACGAGCAGTACTTC; j_gene: TRBJ2-7; d_gene: NA; v_gene: TRBV6-6; abundance: NA
CDR3aa: CAISGRTANTEAFF; CDR3nt: TGTGCCATCAGTGGCAGGACGGCGAACACTGAAGCTTTCTTT; j_gene: TRBJ1-1; d_gene: NA; v_gene: TRBV10-3; abundance: NA
CDR3aa: CASSPEPGHSVEQYF; CDR3nt: TGTGCCAGCAGTCCCGAACCCGGACACAGTGTCGAGCAGTACTTC; j_gene: TRBJ2-7; d_gene: NA; v_gene: TRBV7-3; abundance: few
CDR3aa: CASSLLGLASDEQFF; CDR3nt: TGTGCCAGCAGCTTACTGGGACTAGCCTCCGATGAGCAGTTCTTC; j_gene: TRBJ2-1; d_gene: TRBD2; v_gene: TRBV7-2; abundance: once
CDR3aa: CSVEGGAGDTQYF; CDR3nt: TGCAGCGTTGAAGGGGGAGCCGGAGATACGCAGTATTTT; j_gene: TRBJ2-3; d_gene: NA; v_gene: TRBV29-1; abundance: NA
CDR3aa: CASSQVARRTVRNEQFF; CDR3nt: TGTGCCAGCAGCCAAGTCGCCCGCCGGACAGTCCGCAATGAGCAGTTCTTC; j_gene: TRBJ2-1; d_gene: NA; v_gene: TRBV11-2; abundance: few
CDR3aa: CASTPSRGSGGYTF; CDR3nt: TGTGCCAGCACCCCTTCTAGGGGATCTGGTGGCTACACCTTC; j_gene: TRBJ1-2; d_gene: NA; v_gene: TRBV28; abundance: few
CDR3aa: CASSDRTNQPQHF; CDR3nt: TGTGCCAGCAGTGACAGGACGAATCAGCCCCAGCATTTT; j_gene: TRBJ1-5; d_gene: NA; v_gene: TRBV12-3/TRBV12-4; abundance: few
CDR3aa: CASSPKGGITEAFF; CDR3nt: TGTGCCAGCAGCCCAAAAGGGGGTATCACTGAAGCTTTCTTT; j_gene: TRBJ1-1; d_gene: NA; v_gene: TRBV7-2; abundance: NA
CDR3aa: CASSSFIRGSNYGYTF; CDR3nt: TGTGCCAGCAGTTCTTTCATCAGGGGGTCAAACTATGGCTACACCTTC; j_gene: TRBJ1-2; d_gene: TRBD1; v_gene: TRBV27; abundance: NA
CDR3aa: CASSLGQDYGYTF; CDR3nt: TGCGCCAGCAGCCTCGGACAAGACTATGGCTACACCTTC; j_gene: TRBJ1-2; d_gene: NA; v_gene: TRBV4-3; abundance: NA
CDR3aa: CATSRGLRDSSGNTIYF; CDR3nt: TGTGCCACCAGCAGAGGCCTCCGGGACAGCTCTGGAAACACCATATATTTT; j_gene: TRBJ1-3; d_gene: TRBD1; v_gene: TRBV15; abundance: few
CDR3aa: CASRERDQPQHF; CDR3nt: TGTGCCAGCAGAGAGCGCGATCAGCCCCAGCATTTT; j_gene: TRBJ1-5; d_gene: NA; v_gene: TRBV28; abundance: NA
CDR3aa: CASSHSGQYGYTF; CDR3nt: TGCGCCAGCAGCCACTCCGGCCAGTATGGCTACACCTTC; j_gene: TRBJ1-2; d_gene: NA; v_gene: TRBV4-1; abundance: NA
CDR3aa: CASSLTRQGDGYTF; CDR3nt: TGTGCCAGCAGCTTAACAAGACAGGGTGATGGCTACACCTTC; j_gene: TRBJ1-2; d_gene: TRBD1; v_gene: TRBV7-8; abundance: NA
CDR3aa: CASSPTGNYGYTF; CDR3nt: TGTGCCAGCAGTCCGACAGGGAACTATGGCTACACCTTC; j_gene: TRBJ1-2; d_gene: TRBD1; v_gene: TRBV12-3/TRBV12-4; abundance: NA
CDR3aa: CASSWGYRTEAFF; CDR3nt: TGCGCCAGCAGCTGGGGGTATCGCACTGAAGCTTTCTTT; j_gene: TRBJ1-1; d_gene: NA; v_gene: TRBV5-1; abundance: few
CDR3aa: CAIGPGPPSYGYTF; CDR3nt: TGTGCCATCGGTCCGGGGCCACCTTCCTATGGCTACACCTTC; j_gene: TRBJ1-2; d_gene: NA; v_gene: TRBV6-6; abundance: NA
CDR3aa: CASRGLAGDTQYF; CDR3nt: TGTGCCAGCAGGGGACTAGCGGGAGATACGCAGTATTTT; j_gene: TRBJ2-3; d_gene: TRBD2; v_gene: TRBV27; abundance: NA